These 21 T cell receptor beta chains share one sample of origin, sequenced in a study of T-cell memory formation after mild COVID-19. TCRdb re-called the 5' RACE reads with MiXCR, one entry per CDR3 protein. The table shows 560,000 or so distinct CDR3 sequences, with roughly a sixth occurring only once. What was sequenced was PBMCs or a T cell subset sorted from them (not recorded which). The receptors come from an adult woman who had mild COVID-19 (a few samples of this study predate the infection). Cell type and time point are not known.

The V gene is TRBV10-3, the J gene TRBJ1-1; D remains ambiguous. Per germline, CDR1 ENHRY and CDR2 SYGVKD. V lost 0 bases, J lost 0 bases, and 11 bases lay in between. The CDR3 is 16 residues long. The CDR3, as DNA: TGTGCCATCAGTGAGTCGAATAGGTTTATGAACACTGAAGCTTTCTTT. Translating gives CAISESNRFMNTEAFF.

This clonotype was seen more than once but under ten times. The gene calls are TRBV9 and TRBJ1-5; D not resolved. Trimming took 1 base from V and 2 from J, leaving 13 bases between them. Germline lookup yields CDR1 SGDLS and CDR2 YYNGEE. The length of the CDR3 is 16 residues. CDR3 sequence reads: CASSVHGEEGNQPQHF. CDR3 DNA: TGTGCCAGCAGCGTACATGGCGAAGAGGGCAATCAGCCCCAGCATTTT. Together with reference TRBV9 and TRBJ1-5, the CDR3 gives the full variable domain: DSGVTQTPKHLITATGQRVTLRCSPRSGDLSVYWYQQSLDQGLQFLIQYYNGEERAKGNILERFSAQQFPDLHSELNLSSLELGDSALYFCASSVHGEEGNQPQHFGDGTRLSIL.

This clonotype was counted only a few times. The chain is built from TRBV5-5 and TRBJ2-3; a weak D match, TRBD1 (7 bases). CDR1 is SGHKS and CDR2 is YYEKEE in the germline V gene (reference sequence). Trimming pared 9 bases from V and 2 bases from J, leaving 16 bases between. The CDR3 has 14 residues. CDR3 nucleotides: TGTGCCATTCGGAGGGGGCTTGACACAGATACGCAGTATTTT. Protein product: CAIRRGLDTDTQYF.

There are a few counts of this clonotype. The rearrangement joins TRBV5-1 to TRBJ2-7, with 11 bases matching TRBD1. CDR1 SGHRS and CDR2 YFSETQ come from the germline V gene. V shed 4 bases, J shed 5 bases, and the junction held 11 bases outside the gene matches. This CDR3 spans 16 amino acids. CDR3 DNA sequence: TGCGCCAGCAGCACCGCCGGACAGGGGGCTGTGAACGAGCAGTACTTC. Translated: CASSTAGQGAVNEQYF.

The rearrangement joins TRBV5-6 to TRBJ1-2; 7 bases are shared with TRBD1. Trimming at V came to 4 bases and at J to 5 bases, leaving 8 bases not matched to a gene. The V gene's germline CDR1 is SGHDT and CDR2 YYEEEE. The CDR3 is 14 residues long. The CDR3 DNA reads as TGTGCCAGCAGCCTTCCTGGACAGGCGTATGGCTACACCTTC. Its protein is CASSLPGQAYGYTF. Drawing the rest from reference TRBV5-6 and TRBJ1-2, the complete variable domain is DAGVTQSPTHLIKTRGQQVTLRCSPKSGHDTVSWYQQALGQGPQFIFQYYEEEERQRGNFPDRFSGHQFPNYSSELNVNALLLGDSALYLCASSLPGQAYGYTFGSGTRLTVV.

This clonotype appeared many times. The chain carries TRBV7-6 and TRBJ2-2; unclear D gene. Germline V CDR1 and CDR2: SGHVS, FNYEAQ. The CDR3 is 15 residues long. With 5 bases removed from V and 4 bases from J, the gap between germline ends came to 14 bases. For the CDR3, the DNA is TGTGCCAGCAGCCAAACCCCCCTATTCACCGGGGAGCTGTTTTTT. It translates to CASSQTPLFTGELFF. Full variable domain (missing parts from reference TRBV7-6 and TRBJ2-2): GAGVSQSPRYKVTKRGQDVALRCDPISGHVSLYWYRQALGQGPEFLTYFNYEAQQDKSGLPNDRFSAERPEGSISTLTIQRTEQRDSAMYRCASSQTPLFTGELFFGEGSRLTVL.

V gene TRBV18 combines with J gene TRBJ1-1; D not resolved. The germline CDR1 and CDR2 sequences are KGHSH and LQKENI. CDR3 length equals 13 residues. V was cut by 3 bases and J by 12 bases, with 17 bases left in between. The chain's CDR3 is CASSPTEGPWTFF. The CDR3 DNA reads TGTGCCAGCTCACCTACTGAGGGTCCTTGGACTTTCTTT. Together with reference TRBV18 and TRBJ1-1, the CDR3 gives the full variable domain: NAGVMQNPRHLVRRRGQEARLRCSPMKGHSHVYWYRQLPEEGLKFMVYLQKENIIDESGMPKERFSAEFPKEGPSILRIQQVVRGDSAAYFCASSPTEGPWTFFGQGTRLTVV.

The V gene is TRBV12-3 or TRBV12-4, the J gene TRBJ1-1; D is perhaps TRBD1 (6 bases). Deletions cut 1 base from V and 2 bases from J, with 17 bases between. The CDR3 contains 17 residues. The CDR3 here is CASSLGRMEGGNTEAFF. The DNA for the CDR3 is TGTGCCAGCAGTTTAGGGAGGATGGAGGGGGGAAACACTGAAGCTTTCTTT.

This clonotype was seen many times. The V and J genes are TRBV7-3 and TRBJ2-5, with D hard to call. Trimming removed 4 bases from V and 4 bases from J, with 10 bases in between. CDR1 and CDR2 from the germline V gene are SGHTA and FQGTGA. This CDR3 contains 13 residues. The CDR3 region is CASSSSTGETQYF. The CDR3 DNA reads as TGTGCCAGCAGCTCCTCGACGGGAGAGACCCAGTACTTC.

This sequence joins TRBV12-3 or TRBV12-4 and TRBJ2-3; 7 nucleotides match TRBD2. The CDR3 extends over 14 amino acids. Trimming removed 7 bases from V and 2 bases from J; junction bases left unmatched: 6. Here the CDR3 reads CASKVGLSTDTQYF. The DNA of the CDR3 is TGTGCCAGCAAGGTGGGACTATCCACAGATACGCAGTATTTT.

The J gene is TRBJ1-2, the V gene TRBV14, with a possible D match to TRBD1 (5 bases). Germline lookup yields CDR1 SGHDN and CDR2 FVKESK. The V and J ends lost 3 bases and 1 base respectively, with 9 bases between them. This CDR3 has 14 amino acids. The CDR3 sequence: CASSQAGINYGYTF. The DNA for the CDR3 is TGTGCCAGCAGCCAGGCAGGGATTAACTATGGCTACACCTTC.

This clonotype was observed a few times. This chain uses TRBV7-9 with TRBJ1-1, with D possibly TRBD1 on 6 matching bases. Trimming removed 6 bases from V and 6 bases from J, with 11 bases in between. CDR3 length: 12 residues. Germline CDR1 is SEHNR and CDR2 is FQNEAQ (reference sequence). DNA of the CDR3: TGTGCCAGCAGGACCGGGGGCCCTGAAGCTTTCTTT. It encodes CASRTGGPEAFF.

This clonotype was counted a single time. The chain joins TRBV30 to TRBJ2-7; 7 nucleotides line up with TRBD1. Germline values: CDR1 GTSNPN, CDR2 SVGIG (reference sequence). V trimming: 0 bases; J trimming: 2 bases; junction bases outside the gene matches: 1. The CDR3 extends over 13 amino acids. CDR3 residues: CAWSVGTAYEQYF. CDR3 DNA sequence: TGTGCCTGGAGTGTGGGGACAGCCTACGAGCAGTACTTC.

The chain recombines TRBV29-1 with TRBJ2-7, with 7 bases matching TRBD1. Germline V gene sequence: CDR1 SQVTM, CDR2 ANQGSEA. CDR3 length: 12 amino acids. The ends lost 6 bases at V and 5 bases at J; junction bases unmatched: 7. CDR3 loop: CSVVRDRDEQYF. CDR3 DNA: TGCAGCGTGGTAAGAGACAGGGACGAGCAGTACTTC.

The gene calls are TRBV12-3 or TRBV12-4 and TRBJ1-6; 9 positions agree with TRBD1. V lost 6 bases and J lost 2; bases outside the gene matches: 14. The CDR3 is 19 amino acids. The CDR3 is CASSMTLTGGSPYNSPLHF. DNA of the CDR3: TGTGCCAGCAGCATGACCTTGACAGGGGGGAGTCCCTATAATTCACCCCTCCACTTT.

This clonotype came up a few times. The chain employs TRBV25-1 and TRBJ1-2; no reliable D call. The V end lost 5 bases, the J end lost 3 bases, and 22 bases lay between the germline ends. The CDR3 consists of 17 residues. Germline V CDR1 and CDR2: MGHDK, SYGVNS. Here the CDR3 DNA reads TGTGCCAGCAGTCAGAACGTGAGGACCGTGGGGTACTATGGCTACACCTTC. It codes for CASSQNVRTVGYYGYTF.

The J gene is TRBJ2-7, the V gene TRBV5-1; a weak D match, TRBD1 (6 bases). This CDR3 contains 13 residues. CDR1 and CDR2 (germline): SGHRS, YFSETQ. V was trimmed by 1 base and J by 5 bases, leaving 10 bases between them. The CDR3 reads CASSLWGPDEQYF. DNA for the CDR3: TGCGCCAGCAGCTTGTGGGGGCCCGACGAGCAGTACTTC.

This clonotype was seen only a few times. V gene TRBV10-3 combines with J gene TRBJ2-6; tentative D call: TRBD2 (6 bases). The V end lost 10 bases, the J end lost 0 bases, and 16 bases lay between the germline ends. The CDR3 runs 16 residues. Germline lookup yields CDR1 ENHRY and CDR2 SYGVKD. CDR3 nucleotides: TGTGCCAACGCCGGGACTGACGGCTCTGGGGCCAACGTCCTGACTTTC. It encodes CANAGTDGSGANVLTF.

This clonotype has just a few counts. The rearrangement joins TRBV7-6 to TRBJ2-1; 8 bases line up with TRBD2. J gave up 9 bases and V 4 bases, and 20 bases lay outside the gene matches. This CDR3 is 18 amino acids long. CDR1 and CDR2 from the germline V gene are SGHVS and FNYEAQ. CDR3 loop: CASSSTPPGLERTGEQFF. The CDR3 DNA follows: TGTGCCAGCAGCTCCACGCCCCCGGGACTAGAGCGCACGGGTGAGCAGTTCTTC.

This clonotype was seen a few times. The V gene is TRBV12-3 or TRBV12-4, the J gene TRBJ2-2; 13 bases align to TRBD2. The junction had 16 bases not matched to a gene; V was cut back by 7 bases and J by 5 bases. The CDR3 sequence is 19 residues long. The CDR3 protein is CASTMTSGRLRVVTGELFF. In DNA, the CDR3 is TGTGCCAGCACCATGACTAGCGGGAGGCTAAGAGTAGTGACCGGGGAGCTGTTTTTT.

This clonotype was observed a handful of times. V is TRBV19 and J is TRBJ1-4, with D possibly being TRBD1 (5 bases). The CDR3 is made up of 12 amino acids. The V and J ends lost 9 bases and 6 bases respectively, with 11 bases between them. In germline, CDR1 is LNHDA, CDR2 SQIVND (reference sequence). The chain's CDR3 is CASSRDDEKLFF. The CDR3 bases are TGTGCCAGCAGCCGGGACGATGAAAAACTGTTTTTT. Using reference TRBV19 and TRBJ1-4 for the parts outside the CDR3, the full variable domain is DGGITQSPKYLFRKEGQNVTLSCEQNLNHDAMYWYRQDPGQGLRLIYYSQIVNDFQKGDIAEGYSVSREKKESFPLTVTSAQKNPTAFYLCASSRDDEKLFFGSGTQLSVL.